This T cell receptor (beta chain) was profiled in a study of T-cell reconstitution after alpha-beta-depleted transplantation in children. Unique molecular identifiers were used to barcode this TCRbeta library. From the PCR reads, TCRdb called clonotypes with MiXCR, one entry per CDR3 protein. The table records more than 200,000 distinct CDR3 sequences, around 25% of them present only once. The CDR3 loop spans 14 amino acids. CDR1 and CDR2 (germline): SGDLS, YYNGEE. Trimming at V came to 4 bases and at J to 2 bases, leaving 5 bases not matched to a gene. The material sequenced was PBMCs, mostly from graft donor cells, taken 360 days after TCRalphabeta/CD19-depleted stem cell transplant. The rearrangement uses TRBV9 and TRBJ1-1; 7 bases line up with TRBD1. The TCR sequence derives from a female patient between 2 and 15 years old who had a stem cell transplant for congenital amegakaryocytic thrombocytopenia, so the T cells may come from the graft donor. The CDR3 DNA follows: TGTGCCAGCAGCCTGAGGGACAGTAACACTGAAGCTTTCTTT. Translating it yields CASSLRDSNTEAFF.